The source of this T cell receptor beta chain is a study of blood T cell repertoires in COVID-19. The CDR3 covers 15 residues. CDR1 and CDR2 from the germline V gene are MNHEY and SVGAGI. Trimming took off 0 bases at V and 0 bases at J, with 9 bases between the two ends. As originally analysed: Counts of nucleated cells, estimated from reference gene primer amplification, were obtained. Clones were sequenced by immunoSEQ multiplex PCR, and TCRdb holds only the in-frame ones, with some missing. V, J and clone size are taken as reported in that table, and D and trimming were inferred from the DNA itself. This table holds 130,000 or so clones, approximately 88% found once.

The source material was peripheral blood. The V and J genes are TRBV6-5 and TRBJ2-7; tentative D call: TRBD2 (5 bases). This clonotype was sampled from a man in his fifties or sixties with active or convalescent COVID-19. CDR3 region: CASSYSLSDSYEQYF. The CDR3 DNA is TGTGCCAGCAGTTACTCGCTTAGCGACTCCTACGAGCAGTACTTC.